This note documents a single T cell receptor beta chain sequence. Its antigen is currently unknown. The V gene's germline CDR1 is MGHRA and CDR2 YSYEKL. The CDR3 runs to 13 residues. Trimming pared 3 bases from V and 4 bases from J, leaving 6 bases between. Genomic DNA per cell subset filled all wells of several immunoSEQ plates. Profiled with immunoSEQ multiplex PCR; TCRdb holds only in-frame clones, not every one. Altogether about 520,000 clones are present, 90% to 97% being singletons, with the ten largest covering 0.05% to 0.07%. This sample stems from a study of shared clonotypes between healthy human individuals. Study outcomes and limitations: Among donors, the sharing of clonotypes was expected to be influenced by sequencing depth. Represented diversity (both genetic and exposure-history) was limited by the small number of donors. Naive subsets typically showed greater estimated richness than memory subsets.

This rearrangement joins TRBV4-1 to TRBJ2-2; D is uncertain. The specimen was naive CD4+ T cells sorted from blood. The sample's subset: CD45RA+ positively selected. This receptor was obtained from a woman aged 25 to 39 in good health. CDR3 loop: CASSHAFTGELFF. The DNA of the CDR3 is TGCGCCAGCAGCCATGCCTTCACCGGGGAGCTGTTTTTT.